The text below deals with one T cell receptor (beta chain). The target antigen is unknown. The libraries were made with immunoSEQ v3. Only in-frame clones appear in the TCRdb table, and some are missing; sequencing was by immunoSEQ multiplex PCR. The top ten clones hold about 2% of a sample with about 17,000 clones, about four fifths of them seen once. This entry is derived from a study of TIL therapy for anti-PD-1-resistant metastatic lung cancer. As for the study in general: Progressing patients received lymphodepletion, expanded TIL infusion and IL-2. General study findings and limits: Infused TIL clonotypes partially replaced the baseline blood repertoire, then decayed over months.

The CDR3 covers 15 residues. The germline V gene encodes CDR1 MNHEY and CDR2 SVGAGI. Specified time point: pre-treatment sample, taken before nivolumab and TIL therapy. Sample: blood, taken at baseline. The chain employs TRBV6-5 and TRBJ2-5; 10 nucleotides match TRBD1. The J call is uncertain, as TRBJ2-7 better fits the DNA end. The TCR comes from a person aged 25 to 80 with non-small cell lung cancer. The CDR3: CASSSGQGKGYEQYF. CDR3 nucleotide sequence: TGTGCCAGCAGTTCGGGACAGGGGAAGGGCTACGAGCAGTACTTC.